This T cell receptor beta chain was retrieved from a study of beta chain features in type 1 diabetes. About the study: The study found patients and healthy donors alike in age, gender and cell yields.

One heparinised blood draw averaging about 116 mL was given by each donor. Since all of the isolated RNA was reverse transcribed, expressed TCRB transcripts were what got sequenced. The method was immunoSEQ multiplex PCR; TCRdb's version includes in-frame clones alone and lacks a portion of them. This table has about 360,000 clones, about 12% appearing once. Study-wide results and caveats: All four CD4+ subsets of Type 1 diabetes patients contained TCRB CDR3s that were moderately but significantly shorter.

In its sample, this clone was seen a few times. Its antigen is not identified. The germline gives CDR1 SGHTA, CDR2 FQGNSA. V lost 0 bases, J lost 9 bases, and 14 bases stayed unmatched. The CDR3 has 17 amino acids. This TCR came from a man younger than 35 in good health. Sequenced input: naive CD4+ T cells from blood. V usage is TRBV7-2 and J usage is TRBJ2-1, with 7 bases lining up with TRBD1. CDR3 coding DNA: TGTGCCAGCAGCTTAGCGGCGACAGGGTATATGATCAGTGAGCAGTTCTTC. Amino acid sequence: CASSLAATGYMISEQFF.